The next 28 T cell receptor beta chains were all read from a single sample in a study of PD-1 and CTLA-4 blockade in melanoma. TCRdb keeps only in-frame clones here, not all; method: immunoSEQ multiplex PCR. Of over 15,000 clones in the sample, less than 85% were seen once. The sample here was CD8+ T cells from peripheral blood, taken from a patient given anti-PD-1 treatment. These receptor sequences come from a human donor with melanoma.

This clone was detected once. The chain employs TRBV7-6 and TRBJ2-5; D might be TRBD2 (5 bases). The CDR3 runs 16 residues. Germline V gene lookup returns CDR1 SGHVS and CDR2 FNYEAQ. Trimming took 1 base from V and 1 from J, leaving 13 bases between them. The CDR3 sequence: CASSLGGTGIQETQYF. CDR3 bases: TGTGCCAGCAGCTTAGGGGGTACGGGGATCCAAGAGACCCAGTACTTC.

This clone has a handful of counts. The chain has TRBV30 and TRBJ2-5, with D perhaps TRBD2 (5 bases). Deletions cut 0 bases from V and 4 bases from J, with 15 bases between. This CDR3 comprises 15 residues. The germline V gene encodes CDR1 GTSNPN and CDR2 SVGIG (reference sequence). Written as DNA, the CDR3 is TGTGCCTGGAGTGTACCAAAGGAGGCAGGAGAGACCCAGTACTTC. It codes for CAWSVPKEAGETQYF.

The V call is TRBV11-2, the J call TRBJ2-7; D might be TRBD2 (5 bases). The CDR3 has 13 amino acids. V shed 2 bases and J shed 0 bases, with 5 bases lying between them. Per the germline V gene, CDR1 is SGHAT and CDR2 is FQNNGV. This chain's CDR3 is CASSLLASYEQYF. In DNA, the CDR3 is TGTGCCAGCAGCTTACTAGCCTCCTACGAGCAGTACTTC. The full variable domain, rest sourced from reference TRBV11-2 and TRBJ2-7, is EAGVAQSPRYKIIEKRQSVAFWCNPISGHATLYWYQQILGQGPKLLIQFQNNGVVDDSQLPKDRFSAERLKGVDSTLKIQPAKLEDSAVYLCASSLLASYEQYFGPGTRLTVT.

The chain carries TRBV6-5 and TRBJ1-3; D is possibly TRBD1 (5 bases). CDR1 is MNHEY, CDR2 SVGAGI, per germline. V lost 3 bases and J lost 1, with 10 bases in between. This CDR3 comprises 15 residues. The CDR3 DNA sequence: TGTGCCAGCAGTTATCTGGGGGTTTCTGGAAACACCATATATTTT. This gives the protein CASSYLGVSGNTIYF.

The chain combines TRBV6-6 with TRBJ2-3, with 10 bases fitting TRBD1. Germline CDR1 reads MNHNY; CDR2 reads SVGAGI (reference sequence). V was pared by 7 bases and J by 7 bases, with 14 bases of the junction left unmatched. The CDR3 is 16 residues long. The CDR3 region is CASTWNRDRGGNTQYF. CDR3 sequence (DNA): TGTGCCAGCACCTGGAACCGGGACAGGGGAGGGAATACGCAGTATTTT.

V gene TRBV9 combines with J gene TRBJ1-2, with D uncertain. Germline-derived CDR1 and CDR2 are SGDLS and YYNGEE. V lost 8 bases to trimming and J lost 6 bases, with 11 bases between them. The CDR3 sequence is 11 residues long. The CDR3 reads CASDAGNGYTF. The CDR3 region has the DNA TGTGCCAGTGATGCTGGGAATGGCTACACCTTC.

This clone was picked up a small number of times. The gene calls are TRBV7-8 and TRBJ1-5; D unclear. The germline gives CDR1 SGHVS, CDR2 FQNEAQ. Deletions cut 4 bases from V and 10 bases from J, with 8 bases between. CDR3 length: 11 residues. The CDR3 region has the DNA TGTGCCAGCAGCTCGGGATATCCCCAGCATTTT. Protein sequence: CASSSGYPQHF.

The chain recombines TRBV10-2 with TRBJ2-2, with unresolved D. CDR3 length equals 16 residues. Germline-derived CDR1 and CDR2 are WSHSY and SAAADI. V was shortened by 3 bases and J by 4 bases, with 15 bases between the two germline ends. The CDR3 sequence: CASSESGNPITGELFF. Here the CDR3 DNA reads TGCGCCAGCAGTGAAAGTGGTAACCCGATCACCGGGGAGCTGTTTTTT.

The V call is TRBV27, the J call TRBJ2-7; TRBD1 agrees at 10 bases. Germline lookup yields CDR1 MNHEY and CDR2 SMNVEV (reference sequence). The CDR3 has 15 amino acids. V lost 6 bases to trimming and J lost 5 bases; unmatched junction nucleotides: 10. CDR3 coding DNA: TGTGCCAGCAGCCCATTTGGGACAGGGGCCCACGAGCAGTACTTC. This gives the protein CASSPFGTGAHEQYF.

This chain links TRBV5-1 with TRBJ2-2, with D possibly being TRBD1 or TRBD2 (5 bases each). Germline CDR1 is SGHRS and CDR2 is YFSETQ. Trimming cost V 1 base and J 4 bases, with 11 bases left between them. The CDR3 has 15 amino acids. Here the CDR3 reads CASSLTGAGTGELFF. For the CDR3, the DNA is TGCGCCAGCAGCTTGACCGGGGCGGGCACCGGGGAGCTGTTTTTT.

This chain connects TRBV11-3 to TRBJ1-2, with 8 bases fitting TRBD1. The trim removed 4 bases at V and 6 bases at J, leaving 4 bases unmatched. Germline V gene sequence: CDR1 SGHNT, CDR2 YENEEA. This CDR3 has 13 amino acids. In nucleotides, the CDR3 is TGTGCCAGCAGCTGGGGACAGGCAGATGGCTACACCTTC. Translating it yields CASSWGQADGYTF.

Written as DNA, the CDR3 is TGTGCCACCAGCAGAGATGGGCGAGGGCTGGAGACCCAGTACTTC. Its protein product is CATSRDGRGLETQYF. The genes are TRBV15 and TRBJ2-5, with a tentative D call TRBD2 (5 bases). The CDR3 is made up of 15 amino acids. V lost 0 bases and J lost 5, with 13 bases in between. The germline V gene has CDR1 LNHNV and CDR2 YYDKDF (reference sequence).

V gene TRBV11-2 combines with J gene TRBJ2-7; no definite D call. V was trimmed by 5 bases and J by 0 bases, leaving 11 bases between them. Per the germline V gene, CDR1 is SGHAT and CDR2 is FQNNGV. The CDR3 extends over 14 amino acids. CDR3 residues: CASSPRPNSYEQYF. In DNA, the CDR3 is TGTGCCAGCAGCCCCCGCCCTAACTCCTACGAGCAGTACTTC.

About this clone itself: Mismatch with germline at one junction end may stem from a read error. The sample holds other DNA sequences that translate to the same CDR3. The chain couples TRBV5-4 to TRBJ1-6; 8 positions match TRBD1. Per the germline V gene, CDR1 is SGHNT and CDR2 is YYREEE (reference sequence). This CDR3 is 14 amino acids long. The CDR3 spells CASSPDRGTTPLHF. DNA of the CDR3: TGTGCCAGCAGCCCCGACAGGGGAACTACACCCCTACACTTT. The full variable domain, its missing parts supplied by reference TRBV5-4 and TRBJ1-6, is ETGVTQSPTHLIKTRGQQVTLRCSSQSGHNTVSWYQQALGQGPQFIFQYYREEENGRGNFPPRFSGLQFPNYSSELNVNALELDDSALYLCASSPDRGTTPLHFGNGTRLTVT.

This clone was picked up a small number of times. The CDR3 bases are TGTGCCACCCAGACACGGACAGACTCCTACGAGCAGTACTTC. Residues: CATQTRTDSYEQYF. This chain uses TRBV27 with TRBJ2-7; D possibly corresponds to TRBD1 (6 bases). Germline V lookup: CDR1 MNHEY, CDR2 SMNVEV (reference sequence). The CDR3 sequence is 14 residues long. Trimming took 10 bases from V and 0 from J, leaving 16 bases between them.

The CDR3 here is CASSGGPGYTF. For the CDR3, the DNA is TGTGCCAGCAGCGGGGGACCGGGCTACACCTTC. The gene calls are TRBV9 and TRBJ1-2; D may be TRBD1 (5 bases). CDR3 length: 11 residues. The V end lost 3 bases, the J end lost 8 bases, and 8 bases lay between the germline ends. CDR1 and CDR2 (germline): SGDLS, YYNGEE. Together with reference TRBV9 and TRBJ1-2, the CDR3 gives the full variable domain: DSGVTQTPKHLITATGQRVTLRCSPRSGDLSVYWYQQSLDQGLQFLIQYYNGEERAKGNILERFSAQQFPDLHSELNLSSLELGDSALYFCASSGGPGYTFGSGTRLTVV.

This chain joins TRBV10-3 and TRBJ1-1, with TRBD1 matching 7 bases. This CDR3 region has 16 residues. Per germline, CDR1 ENHRY and CDR2 SYGVKD. Germline trimming cut 0 bases from V and 1 base from J; bases unmatched to any gene: 5. The CDR3 bases are TGTGCCATCAGTGAGTCGATTGGGGACAGGAACACTGAAGCTTTCTTT. The encoded protein is CAISESIGDRNTEAFF.

This clone occurred a few times. The chain recombines TRBV11-3 with TRBJ2-1; D remains unclear. The V and J ends lost 3 bases and 2 bases respectively, with 5 bases between them. CDR3 length: 13 amino acids. Germline V gene sequence: CDR1 SGHNT, CDR2 YENEEA. Here the CDR3 reads CASSLGPYNEQFF. Here the CDR3 DNA reads TGTGCCAGCAGCTTGGGCCCCTACAATGAGCAGTTCTTC.

J is TRBJ1-4 and V is TRBV12-1. TRBV12-1 is listed as a pseudogene. The CDR3 is 16 amino acids. This CDR3 is CASSFEGIATNEKLFF. CDR3 nucleotides: TGTGCCAGCAGCTTTGAAGGGATTGCAACTAATGAAAAACTGTTTTTT.

The CDR3 nucleotides read TGTGCCAGCAGTTCGGGACTAGCGGAGTCCTACGAGCAGTACTTC. Its protein is CASSSGLAESYEQYF. This chain joins TRBV28 and TRBJ2-7; TRBD2 agrees at 11 bases. The CDR3 is 15 amino acids. The germline V gene encodes CDR1 MDHEN and CDR2 SYDVKM. J gave up 1 base and V 4 bases, and 3 bases lay outside the gene matches.

The V and J genes are TRBV19 and TRBJ2-4, with D unresolved. CDR1 is LNHDA and CDR2 is SQIVND in the germline V gene (reference sequence). CDR3 size: 13 residues. V lost 6 bases, J lost 8 bases, and 14 bases lay in between. The CDR3 DNA is TGTGCCAGTAGCAAAGTCAGTTCCGACATTCAGTACTTC. Its translation is CASSKVSSDIQYF.

Relative to its sample, this clone is medium-sized. The CDR3 coding sequence is TGTGCCACCAGCAGGACAGGGGTGACTAATGAAAAACTGTTTTTT. This codes for CATSRTGVTNEKLFF. V is TRBV15 and J is TRBJ1-4, with 8 bases aligning to TRBD1. V dropped 3 bases and J dropped 2; count of bases not matched to a gene: 2. The germline V gene encodes CDR1 LNHNV and CDR2 YYDKDF (reference sequence). The CDR3 loop spans 15 amino acids. Full variable domain (remainder filled in from reference TRBV15 and TRBJ1-4): DAMVIQNPRYQVTQFGKPVTLSCSQTLNHNVMYWYQQKSSQAPKLLFHYYDKDFNNEADTPDNFQSRRPNTSFCFLDIRSPGLGDTAMYLCATSRTGVTNEKLFFGSGTQLSVL.

The chain is built from TRBV10-2 and TRBJ2-3; tentative D call: TRBD2 (6 bases). V was shortened by 0 bases and J by 4 bases, with 8 bases between the two germline ends. The germline V gene has CDR1 WSHSY and CDR2 SAAADI. This CDR3 has 14 residues. This chain's CDR3 is CASSESGGPDTQYF. For the CDR3, the DNA is TGCGCCAGCAGTGAGTCTGGAGGGCCAGATACGCAGTATTTT.

V usage is TRBV30 and J usage is TRBJ2-2; no firm D call. This CDR3 region has 14 residues. Germline V gene sequence: CDR1 GTSNPN, CDR2 SVGIG (reference sequence). V was trimmed by 1 base and J by 4 bases, leaving 10 bases between them. CDR3 in DNA: TGTGCCTGGAGTGGAGGACGGATCACCGGGGAGCTGTTTTTT. Its protein is CAWSGGRITGELFF.

The table lists this clone with a few counts. This chain joins TRBV14 and TRBJ1-2; 11 bases match TRBD1. J lost 7 bases, V lost 4 bases, and 5 bases had no gene match. Per germline, CDR1 SGHDN and CDR2 FVKESK. There are 14 residues in the CDR3. CDR3 protein: CASSRGQGALGYTF. The CDR3 DNA is TGTGCCAGCAGCCGTGGACAGGGGGCGCTTGGCTACACCTTC. Full variable domain (outside the CDR3, taken from reference TRBV14 and TRBJ1-2): EAGVTQFPSHSVIEKGQTVTLRCDPISGHDNLYWYRRVMGKEIKFLLHFVKESKQDESGMPNNRFLAERTGGTYSTLKVQPAELEDSGVYFCASSRGQGALGYTFGSGTRLTVV.

This clone was detected only a few times. The rearrangement links TRBV6-6 to TRBJ1-5, with 8 bases fitting TRBD1. Germline V CDR1 and CDR2: MNHNY, SVGAGI (reference sequence). This CDR3 comprises 16 residues. The J segment lost 5 bases and the V segment lost 6 bases, leaving 12 bases of the junction unmatched. CDR3 in DNA: TGTGCCAGCAGGAACCGGGAGACAGGGGCAGATCAGCCCCAGCATTTT. Encoded protein: CASRNRETGADQPQHF.

A note on this clone: At one end the junction does not follow the germline gene, possibly because of a read error. The gene calls are TRBV5-6 and TRBJ2-2, with 7 nucleotides matching TRBD1. The germline gives CDR1 SGHDT, CDR2 YYEEEE. The CDR3 runs 15 residues. DNA of the CDR3: TGTGCCAGCAGCCTGGGACAGCTGAACACCAGGGAGCTGTTTTTT. Translating it yields CASSLGQLNTRELFF.

The chain combines TRBV7-7 with TRBJ2-5; the match to TRBD1 covers 11 bases. This CDR3 is built from 17 residues. Germline V gives CDR1 SSHAT, CDR2 FNYEAQ (reference sequence). The V segment lost 2 bases and the J segment 5 bases; nucleotides outside the gene matches: 10. The CDR3 coding sequence is TGTGCCAGCAGCTTATCCCTGGACAGGGGGCTGGGGGAGACCCAGTACTTC. The encoded protein is CASSLSLDRGLGETQYF.